This T cell receptor beta chain was found in a study of T cell repertoires in cytomegalovirus infection. This CDR3 comprises 12 residues. V gave up 6 bases and J gave up 6 bases, with 9 bases separating them. Germline V CDR1 and CDR2: MNHEY, SMNVEV (reference sequence). This clonotype appeared once. Its antigen remains unknown. Each CDR3 protein is one row after TCRdb ran MiXCR on the reads. In the table there are over 100,000 distinct CDR3 sequences, approximately 28% of which are singletons. The receptor's source is a human donor in good health (CMV status not recorded). Some clones in this sample may be carry-over from other donors' samples. Sequencing used CD8+ T cells from cultured PBMCs, obtained from culture after CMV antigen stimulation. The V call is TRBV27, the J call TRBJ2-1; D is perhaps TRBD1 or TRBD2 (5 bases each). The DNA for the CDR3 is TGTGCCAGCAGCCCGGGGCTCAATGAGCAGTTCTTC. It is translated as CASSPGLNEQFF.